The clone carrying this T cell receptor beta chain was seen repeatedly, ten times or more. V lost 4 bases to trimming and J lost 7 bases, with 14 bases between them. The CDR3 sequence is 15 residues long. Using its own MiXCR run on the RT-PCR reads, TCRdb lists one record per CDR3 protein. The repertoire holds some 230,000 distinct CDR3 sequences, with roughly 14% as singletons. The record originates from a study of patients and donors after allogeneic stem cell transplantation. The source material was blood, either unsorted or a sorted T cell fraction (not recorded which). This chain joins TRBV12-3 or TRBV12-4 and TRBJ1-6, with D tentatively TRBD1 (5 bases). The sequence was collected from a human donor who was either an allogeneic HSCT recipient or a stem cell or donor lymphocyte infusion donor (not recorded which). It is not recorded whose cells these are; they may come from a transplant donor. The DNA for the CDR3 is TGTGCCAGCAGTTCCCGCGGGACTGCCAATTCACCCCTCCACTTT. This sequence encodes CASSSRGTANSPLHF.